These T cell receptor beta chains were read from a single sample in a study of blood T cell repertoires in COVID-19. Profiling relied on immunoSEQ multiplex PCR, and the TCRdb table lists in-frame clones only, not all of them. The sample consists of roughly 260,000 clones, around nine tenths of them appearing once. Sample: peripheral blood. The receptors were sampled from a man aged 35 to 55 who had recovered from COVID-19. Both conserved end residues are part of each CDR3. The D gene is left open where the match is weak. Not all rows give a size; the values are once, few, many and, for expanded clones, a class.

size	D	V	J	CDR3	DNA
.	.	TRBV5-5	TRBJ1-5	CASSLALGQPQHF	TGTGCCAGCAGCTTGGCCCTTGGCCAGCCCCAGCATTTT
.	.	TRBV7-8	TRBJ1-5	CASSLIPGRGSYSNQPQHF	TGTGCCAGCAGCTTAATCCCCGGTCGAGGGTCGTATAGCAATCAGCCCCAGCATTTT
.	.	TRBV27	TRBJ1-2	CASSLIPGANYGYTF	TGTGCCAGCAGTTTAATTCCGGGAGCCAACTATGGCTACACCTTC
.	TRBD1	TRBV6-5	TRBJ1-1	CASKERGPGNTEAFF	TGTGCCAGCAAGGAGAGGGGGCCAGGGAACACTGAAGCTTTCTTT
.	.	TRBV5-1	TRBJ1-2	CASSPTPSVGGYTF	TGCGCCAGCAGCCCGACTCCCTCTGTGGGTGGCTACACCTTC
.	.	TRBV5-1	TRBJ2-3	CASSHIGFRSGGPSTDTQYF	TGCGCCAGCAGCCACATCGGGTTCCGGTCGGGTGGCCCCAGCACAGATACGCAGTATTTT
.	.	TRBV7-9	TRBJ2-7	CASNDGGIAYEQYF	TGTGCCAGCAACGATGGCGGAATAGCCTACGAGCAGTACTTC
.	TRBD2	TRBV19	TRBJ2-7	CASGVAGGPREQYF	TGTGCCAGTGGCGTAGCGGGAGGGCCCCGAGAGCAGTACTTC
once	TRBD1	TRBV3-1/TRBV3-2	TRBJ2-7	CASSRGQGRSYEQYF	TGTGCCAGCAGCCGGGGACAGGGGAGGTCCTACGAGCAGTACTTC
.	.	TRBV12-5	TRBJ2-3	CASGPGGSADTQYF	TGTGCTAGTGGCCCGGGGGGCTCGGCAGATACGCAGTATTTT
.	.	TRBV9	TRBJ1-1	CASSVQGVPGTEAFF	TGTGCCAGCAGCGTACAGGGTGTACCGGGCACTGAAGCTTTCTTT
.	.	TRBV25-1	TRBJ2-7	CASRRVKGGDIAF	TGTGCCAGCAGGAGAGTGAAGGGGGGGGACATAGCCTTC
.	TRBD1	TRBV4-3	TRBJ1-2	CASSQGTGGDYGYTF	TGCGCCAGCAGCCAGGGGACAGGGGGGGACTATGGCTACACCTTC
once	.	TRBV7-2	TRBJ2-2	CASSLRGGANTGELFF	TGTGCCAGCAGCTTAAGGGGGGGAGCGAACACCGGGGAGCTGTTTTTT
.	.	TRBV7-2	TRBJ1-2	CASSSVDRSYYGYTF	TGTGCCAGCAGCTCCGTGGACAGATCCTACTATGGCTACACCTTC
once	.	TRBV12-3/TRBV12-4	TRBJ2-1	CASSLLNEQFF	TGTGCCAGCAGCCTCCTCAATGAGCAGTTCTTC
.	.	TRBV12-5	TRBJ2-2	CASGAQVGTGELFF	TGTGCTAGTGGCGCGCAGGTGGGCACCGGGGAGCTGTTTTTT
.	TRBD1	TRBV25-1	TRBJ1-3	CASTRTGGNSGNTIYF	TGTGCCAGCACACGGACAGGGGGTAATTCTGGAAACACCATATATTTT
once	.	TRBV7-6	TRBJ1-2	CASSAGQFYGYTF	TGTGCCAGCAGCGCTGGACAGTTCTATGGCTACACCTTC
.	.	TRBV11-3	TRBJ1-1	CASSYTGNTEAFF	TGTGCCAGCAGCTATACAGGGAACACTGAAGCTTTCTTT
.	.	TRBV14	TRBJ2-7	CASSQDRVHYEQYF	TGTGCCAGCAGCCAAGACAGGGTTCACTACGAGCAGTACTTC
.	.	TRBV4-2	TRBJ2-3	CASSQEGAASTDTQYF	TGTGCCAGCAGCCAAGAAGGGGCGGCTAGCACAGATACGCAGTATTTT
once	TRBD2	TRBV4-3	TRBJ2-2	CASSQDDPGLAGGDGELFF	TGCGCCAGCAGCCAAGACGACCCGGGACTAGCGGGGGGAGACGGGGAGCTGTTTTTT
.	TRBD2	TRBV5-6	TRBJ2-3	CASSFDLAGLSQYF	TGTGCCAGCAGCTTCGATCTAGCGGGACTTTCGCAGTATTTT